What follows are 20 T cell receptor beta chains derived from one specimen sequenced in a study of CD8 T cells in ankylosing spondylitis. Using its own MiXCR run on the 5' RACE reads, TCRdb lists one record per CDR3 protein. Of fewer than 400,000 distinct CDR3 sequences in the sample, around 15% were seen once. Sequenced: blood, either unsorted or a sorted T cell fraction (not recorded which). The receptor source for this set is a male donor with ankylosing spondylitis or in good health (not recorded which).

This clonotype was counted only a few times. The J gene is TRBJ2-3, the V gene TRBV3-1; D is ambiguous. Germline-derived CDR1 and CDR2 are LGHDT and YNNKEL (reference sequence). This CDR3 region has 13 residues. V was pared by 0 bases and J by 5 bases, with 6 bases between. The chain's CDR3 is CASSQEWVDTQYF. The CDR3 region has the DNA TGTGCCAGCAGCCAAGAATGGGTAGATACGCAGTATTTT.

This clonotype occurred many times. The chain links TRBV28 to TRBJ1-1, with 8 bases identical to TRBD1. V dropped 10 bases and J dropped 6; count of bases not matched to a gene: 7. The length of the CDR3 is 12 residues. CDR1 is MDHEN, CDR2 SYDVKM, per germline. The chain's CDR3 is CATRTGSPEAFF. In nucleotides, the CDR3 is TGTGCCACCAGGACAGGGTCCCCTGAAGCTTTCTTT.

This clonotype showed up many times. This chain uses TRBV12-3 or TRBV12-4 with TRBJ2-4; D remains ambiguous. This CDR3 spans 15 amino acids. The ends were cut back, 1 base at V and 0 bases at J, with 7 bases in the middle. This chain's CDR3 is CASSLVSVAKNIQYF. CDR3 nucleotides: TGTGCCAGCAGTTTAGTTTCGGTAGCCAAAAACATTCAGTACTTC.

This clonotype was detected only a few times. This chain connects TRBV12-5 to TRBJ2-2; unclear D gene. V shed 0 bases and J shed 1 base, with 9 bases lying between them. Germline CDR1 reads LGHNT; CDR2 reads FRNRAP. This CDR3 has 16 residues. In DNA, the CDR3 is TGTGCTAGTGGTTTGGTAATCGCCAAGAACACCGGGGAGCTGTTTTTT. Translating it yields CASGLVIAKNTGELFF.

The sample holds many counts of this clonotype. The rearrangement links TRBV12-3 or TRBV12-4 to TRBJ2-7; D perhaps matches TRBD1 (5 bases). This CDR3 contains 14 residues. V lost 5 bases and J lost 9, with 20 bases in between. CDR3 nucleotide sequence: TGTGCCAGCAGTATCCAGGGTCCTATATCGGGGCAGTACTTC. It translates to CASSIQGPISGQYF.

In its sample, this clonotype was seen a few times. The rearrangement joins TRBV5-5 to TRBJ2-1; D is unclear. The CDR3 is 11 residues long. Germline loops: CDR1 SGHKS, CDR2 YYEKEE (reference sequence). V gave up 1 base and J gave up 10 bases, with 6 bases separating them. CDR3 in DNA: TGTGCCAGCAGCTTGTTGGAAGAGCAGTTCTTC. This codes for CASSLLEEQFF.

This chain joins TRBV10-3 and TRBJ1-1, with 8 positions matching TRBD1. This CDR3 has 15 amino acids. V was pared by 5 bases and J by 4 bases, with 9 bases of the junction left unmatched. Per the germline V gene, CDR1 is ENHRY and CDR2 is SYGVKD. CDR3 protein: CAISTVRGLSTEAFF. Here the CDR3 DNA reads TGTGCCATCAGTACCGTCAGGGGGCTTAGCACTGAAGCTTTCTTT.

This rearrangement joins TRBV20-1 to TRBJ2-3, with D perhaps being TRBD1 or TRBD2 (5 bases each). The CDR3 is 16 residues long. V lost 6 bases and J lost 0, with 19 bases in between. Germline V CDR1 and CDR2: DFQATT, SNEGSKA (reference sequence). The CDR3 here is CSAVAGAKASTDTQYF. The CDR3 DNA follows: TGCAGTGCCGTAGCCGGGGCCAAAGCTAGCACAGATACGCAGTATTTT.

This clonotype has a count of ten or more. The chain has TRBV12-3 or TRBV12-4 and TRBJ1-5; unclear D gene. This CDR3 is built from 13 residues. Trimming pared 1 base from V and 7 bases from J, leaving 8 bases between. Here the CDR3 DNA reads TGTGCCAGCAGTTTAGAGAGAGGACAGCCCCAGCATTTT. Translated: CASSLERGQPQHF.

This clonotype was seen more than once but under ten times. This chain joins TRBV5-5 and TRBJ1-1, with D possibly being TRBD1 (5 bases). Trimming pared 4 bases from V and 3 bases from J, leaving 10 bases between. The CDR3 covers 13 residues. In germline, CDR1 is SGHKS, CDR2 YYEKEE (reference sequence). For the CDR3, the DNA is TGTGCCAGCAGCGTCTGGGGGTACACTGAAGCTTTCTTT. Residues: CASSVWGYTEAFF.

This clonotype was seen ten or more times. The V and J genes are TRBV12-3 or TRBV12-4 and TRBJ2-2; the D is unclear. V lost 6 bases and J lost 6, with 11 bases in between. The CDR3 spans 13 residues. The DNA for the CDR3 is TGTGCCAGCAGACCAGACCGCTCCGGGGAGCTGTTTTTT. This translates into CASRPDRSGELFF.

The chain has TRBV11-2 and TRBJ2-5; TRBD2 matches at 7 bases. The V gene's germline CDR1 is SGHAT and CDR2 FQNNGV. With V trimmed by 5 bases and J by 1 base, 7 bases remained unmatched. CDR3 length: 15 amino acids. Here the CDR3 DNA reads TGTGCCAGCAGCAAGGGACTAACTATCCAAGAGACCCAGTACTTC. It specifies CASSKGLTIQETQYF.

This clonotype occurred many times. The DNA of the CDR3 is TGTGCCAGCAGCTTAGCGGTACAGCAGAGGGGAGCTTTCTTT. This codes for CASSLAVQQRGAFF. V gene TRBV7-9 combines with J gene TRBJ1-1; a possible D gene is TRBD1 (5 bases). Germline V gene sequence: CDR1 SEHNR, CDR2 FQNEAQ (reference sequence). The CDR3 is made up of 14 amino acids. Trimming pared 0 bases from V and 10 bases from J, leaving 15 bases between.

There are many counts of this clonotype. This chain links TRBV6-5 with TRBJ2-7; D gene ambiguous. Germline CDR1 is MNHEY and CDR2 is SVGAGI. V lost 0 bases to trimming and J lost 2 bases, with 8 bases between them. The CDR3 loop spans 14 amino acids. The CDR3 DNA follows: TGTGCCAGCAGTTACTCTCACGGACCCTACGAGCAGTACTTC. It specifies CASSYSHGPYEQYF.

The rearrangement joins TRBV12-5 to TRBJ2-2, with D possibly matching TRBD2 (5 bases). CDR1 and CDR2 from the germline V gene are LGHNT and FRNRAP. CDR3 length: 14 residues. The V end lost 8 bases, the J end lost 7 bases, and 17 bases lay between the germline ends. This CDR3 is CASLALASGGELFF. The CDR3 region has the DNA TGTGCTAGTTTAGCGCTAGCATCGGGCGGGGAGCTGTTTTTT.

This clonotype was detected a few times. The CDR3 DNA is TGCGCCAGCAGCTTGATGACGGGGGACCCCTACAATGAGCAGTTCTTC. This gives the protein CASSLMTGDPYNEQFF. The rearrangement uses TRBV5-1 and TRBJ2-1, with D perhaps matching TRBD2 (6 bases). Germline CDR1 SGHRS, CDR2 YFSETQ. There are 16 residues in the CDR3. Deletions cut 1 base from V and 2 bases from J, with 13 bases between. The variable domain in full, with the rest retrieved from reference TRBV5-1 and TRBJ2-1, is KAGVTQTPRYLIKTRGQQVTLSCSPISGHRSVSWYQQTPGQGLQFLFEYFSETQRNKGNFPGRFSGRQFSNSRSEMNVSTLELGDSALYLCASSLMTGDPYNEQFFGPGTRLTVL.

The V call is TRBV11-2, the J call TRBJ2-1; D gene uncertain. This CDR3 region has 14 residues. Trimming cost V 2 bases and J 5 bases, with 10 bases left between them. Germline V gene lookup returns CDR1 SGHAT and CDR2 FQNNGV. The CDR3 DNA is TGTGCCAGCAGCTTAAGGGTCGGAAACAATGAGCAGTTCTTC. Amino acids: CASSLRVGNNEQFF. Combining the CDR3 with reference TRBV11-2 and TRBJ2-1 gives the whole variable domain EAGVAQSPRYKIIEKRQSVAFWCNPISGHATLYWYQQILGQGPKLLIQFQNNGVVDDSQLPKDRFSAERLKGVDSTLKIQPAKLEDSAVYLCASSLRVGNNEQFFGPGTRLTVL.

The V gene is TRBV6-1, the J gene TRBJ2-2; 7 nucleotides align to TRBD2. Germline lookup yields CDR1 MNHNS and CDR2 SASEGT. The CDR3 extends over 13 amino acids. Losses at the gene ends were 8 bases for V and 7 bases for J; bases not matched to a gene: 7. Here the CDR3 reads CASGRAPGGELFF. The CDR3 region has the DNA TGTGCCAGCGGGAGGGCCCCGGGCGGGGAGCTGTTTTTT.

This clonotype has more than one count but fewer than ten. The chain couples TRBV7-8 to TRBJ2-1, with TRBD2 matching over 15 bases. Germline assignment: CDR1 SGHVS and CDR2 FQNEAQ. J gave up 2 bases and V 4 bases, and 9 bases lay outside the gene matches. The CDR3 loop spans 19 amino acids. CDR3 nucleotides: TGTGCCAGCAGCTCATGGGGACTAGCGGGGGGACCTACCTACAATGAGCAGTTCTTC. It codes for CASSSWGLAGGPTYNEQFF. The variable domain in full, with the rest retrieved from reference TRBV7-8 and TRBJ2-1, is GAGVSQSPRYKVAKRGQDVALRCDPISGHVSLFWYQQALGQGPEFLTYFQNEAQLDKSGLPSDRFFAERPEGSVSTLKIQRTQQEDSAVYLCASSSWGLAGGPTYNEQFFGPGTRLTVL.

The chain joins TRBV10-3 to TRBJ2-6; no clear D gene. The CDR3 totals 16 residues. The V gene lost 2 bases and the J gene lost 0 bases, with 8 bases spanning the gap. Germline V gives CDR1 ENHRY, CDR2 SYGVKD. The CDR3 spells CAISEGTASGANVLTF. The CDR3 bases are TGTGCCATCAGTGAGGGCACGGCCTCTGGGGCCAACGTCCTGACTTTC.